The T cell receptor beta chain described here comes from a study of post-analysis software for immune sequencing data. Notes on the study in general: Normalized Chao1 diversity was significantly reduced in patients versus controls. Controls had lower frequencies than patients of 4 or 5 TRBV segments, which included TRBV5-6, TRBV5-1 and TRBV20-1.

cDNA libraries for TCR beta contained unique molecular identifiers. With roughly 1 to 10 million T cells as the source, about half a million cDNA molecules resulted. In TCRdb, the PCR reads were re-called with MiXCR into one record per CDR3 protein. This sample has roughly 730,000 distinct CDR3 sequences, with 25% to 30% found just once. This clonotype has at least ten counts. Its target is unknown. V lost 7 bases to trimming and J lost 2 bases; unmatched junction nucleotides: 6. The CDR3 totals 15 residues. Material for sequencing was blood. The V gene is TRBV12-3 or TRBV12-4, the J gene TRBJ2-1, with 9 bases fitting TRBD2. The clonotype was recovered from a girl between 10 and 17 years old with multiple sclerosis. CDR3 nucleotide sequence: TGTGCCAGCACCACTAGCGGGTCGCCCTACAATGAGCAGTTCTTC. Protein sequence: CASTTSGSPYNEQFF.